This T cell receptor (beta chain) was obtained from a study of low-dose radiotherapy and immunotherapy resistance in tumors. About the research overall: Every six weeks patients received intravenous ipilimumab 1 mg/kg, and every two weeks they received intravenous nivolumab 240 mg. Aspirin was taken orally by patients at 300 mg daily for four cycles from cycle 1 day 1.

Alpha- and beta-chain coverage of first-strand cDNA came from TRAV- and TRBV-specific primers. Amplification, which lasted roughly 20 PCR cycles, used a constant-region primer and V-primer adapter to amplify TCRs. One entry per CDR3 protein results from TCRdb running MiXCR on the reads. The sample comprises approximately 70,000 distinct CDR3 sequences, around 30% of which are singletons, and around 10% rests with the top ten. The time point denotes: before trial treatment. As their treatment, donors received nivolumab, ipilimumab, aspirin, low-dose cyclophosphamide and low-dose radiotherapy. Advanced solid tumors without tumor-infiltrating lymphocytes were required for inclusion. The source was PBMCs, collected before treatment. The sequence came from a female donor with ovarian cancer.

Here the CDR3 DNA reads TGTGCCAGCAGTGAAGCTGGCAGGGGTACTGAAGCTTTCTTT. It is translated as CASSEAGRGTEAFF. The V and J genes are TRBV6-1 and TRBJ1-1; TRBD1 might be the D (6 bases). Germline V gives CDR1 MNHNS, CDR2 SASEGT. CDR3 size: 14 residues. Trimming removed 0 bases from V and 5 bases from J, with 10 bases in between.